One T cell receptor (beta chain) is described in this entry. Antigen: not known. This entry belongs to a study of early T cells in non-severe SARS-CoV-2 infection. Overall study: The chains were unpaired, and the sequenced material was bulk RNA from unsorted whole blood.

Findings and caveats of the study: There was a bias toward anti-spike CD8 responses in VDJdb matching, which missed private and CD4 specificities.

Unique molecular identifiers (one per individual cDNA molecule) were attached. Using its own MiXCR run on the 5' RACE reads, TCRdb lists one record per CDR3 protein. The table records about 100,000 distinct CDR3 sequences, less than 15% of them present only once. Germline V lookup: CDR1 SQVTM, CDR2 ANQGSEA. V lost 4 bases and J lost 4, with 10 bases in between. The CDR3 length is 12 residues. V and J are TRBV29-1 and TRBJ1-1; D gene uncertain. Sequenced: whole blood. The sequence derives from an adult who was a healthcare worker with PCR-confirmed SARS-CoV-2 infection or an uninfected control (not recorded which). The chain's CDR3 is CSVAGSSTEAFF. In DNA, the CDR3 is TGCAGCGTTGCCGGGTCCAGCACTGAAGCTTTCTTT. The whole variable domain, remainder taken from reference TRBV29-1 and TRBJ1-1, is SAVISQKPSRDICQRGTSLTIQCQVDSQVTMMFWYRQQPGQSLTLIATANQGSEATYESGFVIDKFPISRPNLTFSTLTVSNMSPEDSSIYLCSVAGSSTEAFFGQGTRLTVV.